Each of the 9 T cell receptor beta chains below was sequenced from the same sample in a study of Graves' ophthalmopathy and Graves' hyperthyroidism. RNA served as the template for amplifying TCR beta CDR3 regions. HTBI primers were used in a first-round RT-PCR, which preceded a second-round multiplex PCR. TCRdb analysed the multiplex PCR reads with MiXCR anew, one entry per CDR3 protein. The sample has about 400,000 distinct CDR3 sequences, around 20% seen once. Sequencing was performed on peripheral blood. The source is a woman between 18 and 29 years old with Graves' ophthalmopathy.

The rearrangement joins TRBV6-2 or TRBV6-3 to TRBJ2-7; 7 bases are a match to TRBD1. Germline V CDR1 and CDR2: MNHEY, SVGEGT. This CDR3 has 15 residues. Trimming cost V 4 bases and J 4 bases; bases outside gene matches: 10. CDR3 DNA: TGTGCCAGCAGTTTTTGGCAGGGGGATCGGTACGAGCAGTACTTC. It is translated as CASSFWQGDRYEQYF.

This clonotype was counted many times. This chain uses TRBV5-1 with TRBJ1-2; 10 bases fit TRBD1. The ends lost 4 bases at V and 3 bases at J; junction bases unmatched: 6. In germline, CDR1 is SGHRS, CDR2 YFSETQ. This CDR3 is built from 15 residues. The CDR3 spells CASSPPDRGYYGYTF. CDR3 nucleotides: TGCGCCAGCAGCCCGCCGGACAGGGGGTACTATGGCTACACCTTC.

This clonotype was counted many times. This chain uses TRBV20-1 with TRBJ2-5, with D possibly being TRBD1 (7 bases). The V gene's germline CDR1 is DFQATT and CDR2 SNEGSKA (reference sequence). This CDR3 spans 15 amino acids. V lost 3 bases to trimming and J lost 5 bases, with 19 bases between them. CDR3 coding DNA: TGCAGTGCTAGTCCCAGACAGGGAGGAGTCGAGACCCAGTACTTC. Its protein is CSASPRQGGVETQYF.

This clonotype has at least ten counts. CDR3 residues: CASSLSVAANSKNIQYF. CDR3 in DNA: TGTGCCAGCAGCCTCTCTGTGGCAGCTAACTCCAAAAACATTCAGTACTTC. The V gene is TRBV11-2, the J gene TRBJ2-4; no clear D gene. CDR1 and CDR2 (germline): SGHAT, FQNNGV. This CDR3 comprises 17 residues. The V end was cut by 5 bases, the J end by 2 bases, with 19 bases between.

V is TRBV29-1 and J is TRBJ1-1; 8 nucleotides match TRBD1. Germline CDR1 SQVTM, CDR2 ANQGSEA. The CDR3 runs 13 residues. V dropped 4 bases and J dropped 5; count of bases not matched to a gene: 6. In DNA form, the CDR3 reads TGCAGCGTTGGTCGGACAGGGCTAACTGAAGCTTTCTTT. It codes for CSVGRTGLTEAFF.

This clonotype occurred many times. The genes are TRBV4-2 and TRBJ2-7; D gene uncertain. The CDR3 sequence is 13 residues long. Germline V CDR1 and CDR2: LGHNA, YNFKEQ. V was pared by 1 base and J by 7 bases, with 11 bases between. CDR3 DNA: TGTGCCAGCAGCCAAGCTGACTCCCGGGAGCAGTACTTC. Translation: CASSQADSREQYF.

This clonotype was picked up many times. CDR3 sequence reads: CASSLSGGRGVETQYF. The CDR3 DNA follows: TGTGCCAGCAGTTTATCTGGCGGGAGGGGAGTGGAGACCCAGTACTTC. The gene calls are TRBV28 and TRBJ2-5; 9 positions agree with TRBD2. Trimming took 1 base from V and 5 from J; bases not matched to a gene: 8. This CDR3 has 16 amino acids. CDR1 is MDHEN, CDR2 SYDVKM, per germline.

The table lists this clonotype with many counts. The chain links TRBV6-4 to TRBJ1-1; a possible D gene is TRBD1 (6 bases). Trimming left V 6 bases short and J 0 bases short, with 26 bases between. This CDR3 comprises 19 residues. Looked up from germline, CDR1 is MRHNA and CDR2 is SNTAGT. Here the CDR3 reads CASSPGQGHIQAMNTEAFF. CDR3 DNA: TGTGCCAGCAGCCCGGGACAAGGACATATTCAAGCCATGAACACTGAAGCTTTCTTT.

In this sample, this clonotype turned up many times. V is TRBV28 and J is TRBJ2-4, with D uncertain. The V and J ends lost 8 bases and 2 bases respectively, with 10 bases between them. Germline V gives CDR1 MDHEN, CDR2 SYDVKM. The CDR3 contains 13 residues. DNA of the CDR3: TGTGCCAGCGGTACCGGGCCCAAAAACATTCAGTACTTC. As protein: CASGTGPKNIQYF.